Listed below are T cell receptor beta chains from one sample, sequenced in a study of human T cells and chemical hapten exposure. In TCRdb, the RACE reads were re-called with MiXCR into one record per CDR3 protein. The sample carries approximately 73,000 distinct CDR3 sequences, 10% recorded once. Sequenced here: whole blood, sampled in connection with sensitization to the hapten diphenylcyclopropenone (DPC). Every receptor here comes from a woman aged 45-60 years with alopecia areata. Some clones in this sample may be carry-over from other donors' samples. Both conserved end residues are part of each CDR3. A D gene is named only where the DNA matches it firmly. Clone size is shown for a subset of rows, as once, few, many or a class of expanded clone.

j_call d_call v_call cdr3_length clone_size cdr3_aa cdr3_nt
TRBJ1-1 NA TRBV29-1 12 many CSVVQMNTEAFF TGCAGCGTTGTACAGATGAACACTGAAGCTTTCTTT
TRBJ1-2 NA TRBV29-1 11 few CSVGREDGYTF TGCAGCGTAGGAAGGGAAGATGGCTACACCTTC
TRBJ2-2 NA TRBV7-7 15 NA CASSSTSSDTGELFF TGTGCTAGCAGCTCAACTAGCTCTGACACCGGGGAGCTGTTTTTT
TRBJ2-5 NA TRBV20-1 16 few CSARDRDGGQGETQYF TGCAGTGCTAGAGATCGGGACGGGGGGCAAGGGGAGACCCAGTACTTC
TRBJ2-7 NA TRBV28 12 NA CASSLPLDEQYF TGTGCCAGCAGTTTGCCCCTCGACGAGCAGTACTTC
TRBJ2-1 TRBD1 TRBV29-1 14 NA CSVVGQGARNEQFF TGCAGCGTTGTGGGACAGGGGGCGCGTAATGAGCAGTTCTTC
TRBJ2-1 NA TRBV5-1 12 NA CASSFQPGEQFF TGCGCCAGCAGCTTCCAACCGGGGGAGCAGTTCTTC
TRBJ2-3 NA TRBV2 14 few CASSPNQGGSWRYF TGTGCCAGCAGTCCCAATCAAGGGGGGTCCTGGCGGTATTTT
TRBJ2-7 NA TRBV7-9 14 NA CASSLDRTTYEQYF TGTGCCAGCAGCTTAGACAGGACTACCTACGAGCAGTACTTC
TRBJ2-7 TRBD2 TRBV5-1 14 few CASSQPGTNYEQYF TGCGCCAGCAGCCAACCCGGGACTAACTACGAGCAGTACTTC
TRBJ1-6 NA TRBV18 15 many CASSPDPPNNSPLHF TGTGCCAGCTCACCCGACCCACCAAATAATTCACCCCTCCACTTT
TRBJ2-3 NA TRBV7-9 13 NA CASSFDPTDTQYF TGTGCCAGCAGCTTCGACCCGACGGATACGCAGTATTTT
TRBJ2-2 TRBD1 TRBV7-2 18 few CASSREVPGTGNTGELFF TGTGCCAGCAGCCGCGAGGTCCCCGGGACAGGCAACACCGGGGAGCTGTTTTTT
TRBJ2-3 TRBD2 TRBV12-3/TRBV12-4 15 many CASSPSGASTDTQYF TGTGCCAGCAGTCCTAGCGGCGCCAGTACAGATACGCAGTATTTT
TRBJ1-1 NA TRBV7-3 13 few CASSLLMNTEAFF TGTGCCAGCAGCCTCTTGATGAACACTGAAGCTTTCTTT
TRBJ2-7 NA TRBV3-1 11 few CASGSYYEQYF TGTGCCAGCGGCAGCTACTACGAGCAGTACTTC
TRBJ2-4 NA TRBV24-1 15 NA CATSGGGEAKNIQYF TGTGCCACCAGTGGTGGAGGAGAAGCCAAAAACATTCAGTACTTC
TRBJ2-1 NA TRBV6-6 14 few CASSYSPLNNEQFF TGTGCCAGCAGTTACTCCCCACTAAACAATGAGCAGTTCTTC
TRBJ2-2 TRBD1 TRBV7-6 15 many CASSPGQGGTGELFF TGTGCCAGCAGCCCAGGACAGGGAGGCACCGGGGAGCTGTTTTTT
TRBJ2-7 NA TRBV27 14 NA CASRPTGSTYEQYF TGTGCCAGCCGCCCCACAGGTTCTACCTACGAGCAGTACTTC
TRBJ2-5 TRBD1 TRBV20-1 15 few CSSYSIRDRQETQYF TGCAGTAGCTATTCGATTAGGGACAGACAAGAGACCCAGTACTTC
TRBJ2-1 NA TRBV30 13 NA CAWSVRADDEQFF TGTGCCTGGAGTGTACGGGCTGACGATGAGCAGTTCTTC
TRBJ2-1 TRBD1 TRBV2 14 many CASTRAGGESWQFF TGTGCCAGCACAAGGGCAGGGGGCGAGTCTTGGCAGTTCTTC
TRBJ2-3 TRBD2 TRBV10-1 17 many CASSERLAGLSTDTQYF TGCGCCAGCAGTGAGCGGCTAGCGGGGCTTAGCACAGATACGCAGTATTTT
TRBJ2-3 NA TRBV7-2 14 few CASSLVGHKDTQYF TGTGCCAGCAGCTTAGTAGGGCATAAAGATACGCAGTATTTT
TRBJ2-1 TRBD2 TRBV7-8 17 NA CASSSRRPSGIYNEQFF TGTGCCAGCAGCTCTAGGCGGCCTAGCGGGATCTACAATGAGCAGTTCTTC
TRBJ1-2 TRBD1 TRBV29-1 13 many CSVPGQGAGGYTF TGCAGCGTGCCCGGACAGGGTGCTGGTGGCTACACCTTC
TRBJ2-3 NA TRBV12-3/TRBV12-4 12 many CASRRQTDTQYF TGTGCCAGCAGGCGTCAGACAGATACGCAGTATTTT
TRBJ1-4 NA TRBV12-3/TRBV12-4 14 NA CASSLGGQVEKLFF TGTGCCAGCAGTTTAGGGGGGCAAGTGGAAAAACTGTTTTTT
TRBJ1-1 TRBD1 TRBV29-1 13 many CSVESTGGTEAFF TGCAGCGTTGAGTCGACAGGGGGCACTGAAGCTTTCTTT
TRBJ1-1 NA TRBV6-5 12 NA CASSSSWAEAFF TGTGCCAGCAGTTCGTCTTGGGCTGAAGCTTTCTTT
TRBJ1-5 NA TRBV24-1 14 NA CATSGSGGLQPQHF TGTGCCACCAGTGGTTCGGGGGGACTTCAGCCCCAGCATTTT
TRBJ1-1 NA TRBV18 12 few CVSLSMNTEAFF TGTGTCAGCCTAAGTATGAACACTGAAGCTTTCTTT
TRBJ2-1 TRBD2 TRBV12-3/TRBV12-4 16 few CASSPGLAHPYNEQFF TGTGCCAGCAGTCCGGGACTAGCACACCCTTACAATGAGCAGTTCTTC
TRBJ2-7 NA TRBV9 11 NA CASSTTYEQYF TGTGCCAGCAGCACAACCTACGAGCAGTACTTC
TRBJ2-3 NA TRBV29-1 13 NA CSVTQDLTDTQYF TGCAGCGTTACCCAGGACCTCACAGATACGCAGTATTTT
TRBJ2-7 NA TRBV5-1 12 few CASRDETHEQYF TGCGCCAGCAGGGACGAAACCCACGAGCAGTACTTC
TRBJ1-5 NA TRBV6-2/TRBV6-3 16 NA CASSPSGGPGNQPQHF TGTGCCAGCAGTCCAAGTGGGGGGCCGGGGAATCAGCCCCAGCATTTT
TRBJ2-5 NA TRBV6-7 16 few CASSYPGPPMIKTQYF TGTGCCAGCAGTTACCCGGGACCCCCGATGATAAAGACCCAGTACTTC
TRBJ2-1 NA TRBV30 12 NA CAWSGVGDEQFF TGTGCCTGGAGTGGGGTGGGCGATGAGCAGTTCTTC
TRBJ2-1 NA TRBV13 17 NA CASSLGRGRAAYNEQFF TGTGCCAGCAGCTTAGGCCGGGGCAGGGCGGCCTACAATGAGCAGTTCTTC
TRBJ2-7 TRBD2 TRBV20-1 14 NA CSVPGGVSHYEQYF TGCAGTGTCCCGGGAGGGGTCTCCCACTACGAGCAGTACTTC
TRBJ2-7 TRBD1 TRBV7-9 14 NA CASSFAQGISEQYF TGTGCCAGCAGCTTTGCACAGGGGATAAGCGAGCAGTACTTC
TRBJ2-4 NA TRBV24-1 13 NA CATSGGTENIQYF TGTGCCACCAGTGGTGGTACGGAGAACATTCAGTACTTC
TRBJ1-6 NA TRBV9 16 NA CASSVDVRAYNSPLHF TGTGCCAGCAGCGTAGATGTACGGGCCTATAATTCACCCCTCCACTTT
TRBJ1-2 TRBD1 TRBV5-1 14 few CASSPGQGRYGYTF TGCGCCAGCAGCCCCGGACAGGGGCGGTATGGCTACACCTTC
TRBJ2-5 NA TRBV7-3 15 NA CASSPQLGTQETQYF TGTGCCAGCAGCCCCCAGCTGGGGACTCAAGAGACCCAGTACTTC
TRBJ2-2 NA TRBV7-3 16 few CASSPIGTSNTGELFF TGTGCCAGCAGCCCTATTGGGACTTCGAACACCGGGGAGCTGTTTTTT
TRBJ2-6 NA TRBV6-6 15 many CASSLTGSGANVLTF TGTGCCAGCAGCTTAACAGGGTCTGGGGCCAACGTCCTGACTTTC
TRBJ1-2 TRBD1 TRBV29-1 12 many CSVRDRDYGYTF TGCAGCGTCCGGGACAGAGACTACGGCTACACCTTC
TRBJ2-3 NA TRBV5-1 12 medium-sized CASSLSTDTQYF TGTGCCAGCAGCTTAAGCACAGATACGCAGTATTTT
TRBJ1-1 NA TRBV28 13 few CASSQDWGTEAFF TGTGCCAGCAGTCAGGATTGGGGGACTGAAGCTTTCTTT
TRBJ2-5 NA TRBV11-2 15 few CASSLYGPDQETQYF TGTGCCAGCAGCTTGTACGGGCCAGACCAAGAGACCCAGTACTTC
TRBJ2-3 NA TRBV13 15 few CASSGQWSGTDTQYF TGTGCCAGCAGCGGCCAGTGGTCTGGCACAGATACGCAGTATTTT
TRBJ2-3 NA TRBV20-1 11 NA CSALWGNTQYF TGCAGTGCCCTCTGGGGAAATACGCAGTATTTT
TRBJ2-2 NA TRBV18 16 few CASSPLTPVDTGELFF TGTGCCAGCTCACCACTGACCCCGGTGGACACCGGGGAGCTGTTTTTT
TRBJ2-2 NA TRBV9 11 few CASSGTGELFF TGTGCCAGCAGCGGCACCGGGGAGCTGTTTTTT
TRBJ1-5 NA TRBV6-1 11 NA CASSESQPQHF TGTGCCAGCAGTGAGAGTCAGCCCCAGCATTTT
TRBJ2-5 NA TRBV6-2/TRBV6-3 14 many CASSQGGSKETQYF TGTGCCAGCAGCCAGGGGGGTTCAAAAGAGACCCAGTACTTC
TRBJ2-7 NA TRBV12-2 12 NA CASRLSPYRQYF TGTGCAAGTCGCCTCTCCCCCTATCGGCAGTACTTC